What follows is one TCR beta chain and its context. The data originate from a study of T cell responses to AZD1222 COVID-19 vaccine. Germline lookup yields CDR1 LNHDA and CDR2 SQIVND (reference sequence). There are 15 residues in the CDR3. V shed 1 base and J shed 6 bases, with 15 bases lying between them. Generated by immunoSEQ multiplex PCR, the TCRdb table keeps only in-frame clones and is missing some. This table has 80,000 or so clones, just over 90% appearing once. The chain carries TRBV19 and TRBJ1-1; no reliable D call. The receptor was isolated from an adult in good health. The sample consisted of peripheral blood, taken on day 0 of MenACWY control vaccination. CDR3 in amino acids: CASSIGGRSDPEAFF. The CDR3 DNA reads as TGTGCCAGTAGTATAGGAGGACGATCGGACCCTGAAGCTTTCTTT.